The clone carrying this T cell receptor (beta chain) showed up just a few times. Its antigen is undetermined. The germline gives CDR1 WNHNN, CDR2 SYGVQD (reference sequence). Trimming removed 6 bases from V and 7 bases from J, with 18 bases in between. The CDR3 sequence is 14 residues long. This entry is derived from a study of tissue T cells after allogeneic stem cell transplantation. Study overall: CD3+ T cells were flow-sorted when enough cells; otherwise DNA extracted directly.

Regarding the study as a whole: In patients and mice, blood and spleen missed much of tissue repertoire.

Only in-frame clones appear in the TCRdb table, and some are missing; sequencing was by immunoSEQ multiplex PCR. The sample has around 24,000 clones, about 89% seen once. The TCR sequence derives from a male donor at least 60 years old who later had graft-versus-host disease after an allogeneic stem cell transplant. The sequencing used blood, collected before transplantation. The chain has TRBV10-1 and TRBJ1-1; D is possibly TRBD1 (5 bases). The CDR3 spells CASSREGLTDEAFF. For the CDR3, the DNA is TGCGCCAGCAGCCGGGAGGGGCTCACGGATGAAGCTTTCTTT.